This T cell receptor beta chain was captured in a study of T cell changes during pregnancy in multiple sclerosis. There are 14 residues in the CDR3. Germline CDR1 SGHTA, CDR2 FQGTGA. V lost 4 bases, J lost 6 bases, and 5 bases stayed unmatched. TCRdb keeps only in-frame clones here, not all; method: immunoSEQ multiplex PCR. Of some 93,000 clones in the sample, 90% to 95% were seen once. The TCR was taken from a female donor in good health, enrolled as a control in a pregnancy study. Sequencing was performed on peripheral blood, taken after pregnancy. The chain links TRBV7-3 to TRBJ1-2; the match to TRBD1 covers 10 bases. DNA of the CDR3: TGTGCCAGCAGCTCATCCGGGACAGGGGATGGCTACACCTTC. This translates into CASSSSGTGDGYTF.